The 25 T cell receptor beta chains below all came from one sample that was sequenced in a study of OX40 agonist ivuxolimab in advanced cancers. Sequencing used immunoSEQ multiplex PCR; TCRdb keeps in-frame clones, though not all of them. The data contain 45,000 to 65,000 clones, about 80% of them singletons. The source was CD4+ or CD8+ T cells sorted from blood, collected in a trial of the OX40 agonist ivuxolimab. Every receptor here comes from an adult with an advanced solid tumor such as melanoma, head and neck, liver or kidney cancer.

This clone was counted a single time. The genes are TRBV7-2 and TRBJ2-1, with TRBD2 matching 7 bases. Germline V lookup: CDR1 SGHTA, CDR2 FQGNSA. J gave up 9 bases and V 3 bases, and 11 bases lay outside the gene matches. The CDR3 spans 15 residues. CDR3 nucleotide sequence: TGTGCCAGCAGCTTGGAGTTCTACTGGGAGGGTGAGCAGTTCTTC. Amino acids: CASSLEFYWEGEQFF.

The chain carries TRBV28 and TRBJ1-2, with no clear D. The ends were cut back, 11 bases at V and 7 bases at J, with 20 bases in the middle. Germline lookup yields CDR1 MDHEN and CDR2 SYDVKM. This CDR3 spans 13 amino acids. The CDR3 loop is CALRIPGWRGYTF. Here the CDR3 DNA reads TGTGCCTTACGAATTCCGGGCTGGCGTGGCTACACCTTC.

The sample holds one count of this clone. The rearrangement joins TRBV29-1 to TRBJ2-1, with TRBD1 as a possible D gene (5 bases). Germline CDR1 and CDR2: SQVTM and ANQGSEA. This CDR3 has 15 residues. The V and J ends lost 7 bases and 5 bases respectively, with 21 bases between them. The CDR3 DNA is TGCAGCGCCCCGAACACGCAGGGTTACGACAATGAGCAGTTCTTC. Protein sequence: CSAPNTQGYDNEQFF.

The rearrangement links TRBV5-8 to TRBJ2-7, with 7 bases matching TRBD1. Germline CDR1 and CDR2: SGHTS and YDEGEE. This CDR3 region has 16 residues. The junction had 12 bases not matched to a gene; V was cut back by 4 bases and J by 2 bases. CDR3 region: CASSLRAGTATYEQYF. DNA for the CDR3: TGTGCCAGCAGCCTAAGAGCAGGGACAGCTACCTACGAGCAGTACTTC.

The CDR3 bases are TGTGCCAGCAGGCCCGGGACAGGGGACTACAATGAGCAGTTCTTC. Translated: CASRPGTGDYNEQFF. The rearrangement joins TRBV6-5 to TRBJ2-1; 10 bases align to TRBD1. This CDR3 is 15 amino acids long. J was trimmed by 3 bases and V by 6 bases; bases with no gene match: 5. CDR1 is MNHEY, CDR2 SVGAGI, per germline.

J is TRBJ2-3 and V is TRBV11-3, with D unresolved. Germline-derived CDR1 and CDR2 are SGHNT and YENEEA. The CDR3 sequence is 15 residues long. The germline V and J ends were trimmed by 2 bases and 3 bases, with 12 bases remaining between them. The CDR3 reads CASSLRKGGTDTQYF. In nucleotides, the CDR3 is TGTGCCAGCAGCTTAAGAAAGGGTGGAACAGATACGCAGTATTTT.

The genes are TRBV27 and TRBJ2-2; maybe TRBD2 (6 bases). CDR1 MNHEY and CDR2 SMNVEV come from the germline V gene (reference sequence). V lost 4 bases, J lost 6 bases, and 12 bases lay in between. The CDR3 runs 14 residues. CDR3 loop: CASSWGGDAGELFF. CDR3 DNA: TGTGCCAGCAGTTGGGGCGGGGACGCCGGGGAGCTGTTTTTT.

This clone has more than one count but fewer than ten. V gene TRBV7-8 combines with J gene TRBJ1-4, with a tentative D call TRBD1 (6 bases). V shed 4 bases and J shed 0 bases, with 18 bases lying between them. Germline CDR1 is SGHVS and CDR2 is FQNEAQ. This CDR3 region has 18 residues. The chain's CDR3 is CASSSRGYPVATNEKLFF. In nucleotides, the CDR3 is TGTGCCAGCAGCTCTAGGGGGTACCCCGTTGCAACTAATGAAAAACTGTTTTTT.

The chain combines TRBV11-3 with TRBJ1-4, with unresolved D. The CDR3 is 17 amino acids. The ends were cut back, 3 bases at V and 5 bases at J, with 19 bases in the middle. Germline V CDR1 and CDR2: SGHNT, YENEEA. The CDR3 DNA is TGTGCCAGCAGCTTCTGGGCCAATACCCTGGGGAATGAAAAACTGTTTTTT. This codes for CASSFWANTLGNEKLFF.

CDR3 in amino acids: CASSLTRTRGLYGYTF. CDR3 bases: TGTGCCAGCAGTCTAACTAGAACCAGAGGTCTCTATGGCTACACCTTC. The rearrangement links TRBV6-6 to TRBJ1-2; no definite D call. The CDR3 loop spans 16 amino acids. Germline V gene lookup returns CDR1 MNHNY and CDR2 SVGAGI (reference sequence). V was cut by 5 bases and J by 4 bases, with 20 bases left in between.

This chain links TRBV28 with TRBJ1-3, with 8 bases identical to TRBD1. J gave up 0 bases and V 7 bases, and 8 bases lay outside the gene matches. This CDR3 spans 16 amino acids. Germline values: CDR1 MDHEN, CDR2 SYDVKM. CDR3 bases: TGTGCCAGCACCCGCTCGACAGGGGTCTCTGGAAACACCATATATTTT. The encoded protein is CASTRSTGVSGNTIYF.

The J gene is TRBJ2-1, the V gene TRBV6-5; 9 bases match TRBD1. V lost 5 bases to trimming and J lost 7 bases; unmatched junction nucleotides: 9. Germline V lookup: CDR1 MNHEY, CDR2 SVGAGI. This CDR3 region has 15 residues. DNA for the CDR3: TGTGCCAGCAGTGCCCCTTGGACAGGGGAAAATGAGCAGTTCTTC. Protein product: CASSAPWTGENEQFF.

The chain uses TRBV28 and TRBJ1-2; D ambiguous. The CDR3 runs to 13 residues. V dropped 6 bases and J dropped 2 bases, with 10 bases sitting between them. Per germline, CDR1 MDHEN and CDR2 SYDVKM. CDR3 in amino acids: CASRVGRNYGYTF. The CDR3 bases are TGTGCCAGCAGGGTGGGCAGAAACTATGGCTACACCTTC.

V and J are TRBV11-2 and TRBJ2-5; D is unclear. The end of the DNA fits TRBJ2-7 better, so the J call may be wrong. From germline, CDR1 is SGHAT and CDR2 FQNNGV. The CDR3 is made up of 16 amino acids. The CDR3 DNA reads as TGTGCCAGCAGCTTAGTAGGGCGACCTAAGGTCTACGAGCAGTACTTC. Its protein product is CASSLVGRPKVYEQYF.

The rearrangement uses TRBV5-1 and TRBJ2-2; TRBD1 might be the D (6 bases). Trimming took off 0 bases at V and 5 bases at J, with 17 bases between the two ends. CDR3 length: 17 amino acids. Germline CDR1 reads SGHRS; CDR2 reads YFSETQ. The CDR3, as DNA: TGCGCCAGCAGCTTGGAACAGGGCCCAACGGGGACCGGGGAGCTGTTTTTT. As protein: CASSLEQGPTGTGELFF.

In this sample, this clone turned up a few times. The V call is TRBV6-6, the J call TRBJ2-6, with D perhaps TRBD1 (6 bases). Trimming removed 6 bases from V and 2 bases from J, with 11 bases in between. This CDR3 is 15 amino acids long. Germline CDR1 reads MNHNY; CDR2 reads SVGAGI (reference sequence). This CDR3 is CASSFRTAGANVLTF. CDR3 sequence (DNA): TGTGCCAGCAGCTTCCGGACAGCTGGGGCCAACGTCCTGACTTTC.

The chain uses TRBV19 and TRBJ1-5, with 10 bases that match TRBD1. This CDR3 has 17 amino acids. Germline CDR1 LNHDA, CDR2 SQIVND (reference sequence). V shed 4 bases, J shed 6 bases, and the junction held 12 bases outside the gene matches. The CDR3 nucleotides read TGTGCCAGTAGTACTTGGACAGGGGGTAGGTATGTTCAGCCCCAGCATTTT. Its protein product is CASSTWTGGRYVQPQHF.

The chain employs TRBV7-2 and TRBJ1-5, with a tentative D call TRBD1 (5 bases). Germline V gene sequence: CDR1 SGHTA, CDR2 FQGNSA. This CDR3 contains 17 residues. Trimming shortened V by 3 bases and J by 2 bases, and 17 bases separated the two germline ends. This CDR3 is CASSLGRGRVGNQPQHF. CDR3 coding DNA: TGTGCCAGCAGCTTGGGGCGAGGGCGAGTCGGCAATCAGCCCCAGCATTTT.

The CDR3 nucleotides read TGTGCCAGCAGCTCCTCCGGTTTGGGAGGGGAGACCCAGTACTTC. It is translated as CASSSSGLGGETQYF. This rearrangement joins TRBV7-9 to TRBJ2-5; 7 nucleotides align to TRBD2. The CDR3 extends over 15 amino acids. V shed 4 bases and J 5 bases; nucleotides not matched to a gene: 10. Per germline, CDR1 SEHNR and CDR2 FQNEAQ (reference sequence).

The chain links TRBV2 to TRBJ1-4; D perhaps matches TRBD1 (6 bases). V lost 11 bases, J lost 7 bases, and 20 bases lay in between. Per the germline V gene, CDR1 is SNHLY and CDR2 is FYNNEI. This CDR3 region has 14 residues. CDR3 residues: CAFKGGRGGEKLFF. CDR3 bases: TGTGCCTTCAAAGGCGGCAGGGGCGGTGAAAAACTGTTTTTT.

This rearrangement joins TRBV6-5 to TRBJ2-2; possibly TRBD2 for D (6 bases). The CDR3 runs to 15 residues. Deletions cut 2 bases from V and 1 base from J, with 8 bases between. The germline CDR1 and CDR2 sequences are MNHEY and SVGAGI. The CDR3 DNA follows: TGTGCCAGCAGTTACCGACTAGGGAACACCGGGGAGCTGTTTTTT. Translating it yields CASSYRLGNTGELFF.

The V and J genes are TRBV6-5 and TRBJ1-1, with 7 bases fitting TRBD1. J lost 6 bases, V lost 3 bases, and 13 bases had no gene match. The germline gives CDR1 MNHEY, CDR2 SVGAGI. There are 16 residues in the CDR3. CDR3 DNA sequence: TGTGCCAGCAGTTATGGGGGCACAGGGGCTCTCTCTGAAGCTTTCTTT. The encoded protein is CASSYGGTGALSEAFF.

The chain employs TRBV9 and TRBJ1-1; D is undetermined. Trimming pared 4 bases from V and 11 bases from J, leaving 15 bases between. Germline values: CDR1 SGDLS, CDR2 YYNGEE. This CDR3 contains 12 residues. The CDR3 region is CASSPYSREAFF. For the CDR3, the DNA is TGTGCCAGCAGCCCGTACAGCCGGGAGGCTTTCTTT. Filled out from reference TRBV9 and TRBJ1-1, the complete variable domain reads DSGVTQTPKHLITATGQRVTLRCSPRSGDLSVYWYQQSLDQGLQFLIQYYNGEERAKGNILERFSAQQFPDLHSELNLSSLELGDSALYFCASSPYSREAFFGQGTRLTVV.

The chain combines TRBV7-2 with TRBJ1-2; 7 positions agree with TRBD1. Germline assignment: CDR1 SGHTA and CDR2 FQGNSA. This CDR3 has 14 residues. J gave up 2 bases and V 3 bases, and 3 bases lay outside the gene matches. The chain's CDR3 is CASSFTTGNYGYTF. CDR3 coding DNA: TGTGCCAGCAGCTTCACGACAGGGAACTATGGCTACACCTTC.

The chain has TRBV9 and TRBJ1-1; 8 bases align to TRBD1. CDR1 and CDR2 from the germline V gene are SGDLS and YYNGEE. The CDR3 loop spans 17 amino acids. After removal of 4 bases from V and 5 bases from J, the junction contained 16 bases not matched to a gene. CDR3 region: CASSSIDRGMFGTEAFF. DNA of the CDR3: TGTGCCAGCAGCTCCATCGACAGGGGAATGTTCGGGACTGAAGCTTTCTTT. Variable domain in full (rest from reference TRBV9 and TRBJ1-1): DSGVTQTPKHLITATGQRVTLRCSPRSGDLSVYWYQQSLDQGLQFLIQYYNGEERAKGNILERFSAQQFPDLHSELNLSSLELGDSALYFCASSSIDRGMFGTEAFFGQGTRLTVV.